This TCR beta chain was captured in a study of shared T cell receptors in the human thymus. The germline V gene has CDR1 MNHEY and CDR2 SMNVEV (reference sequence). With 3 bases clipped from V and 4 bases from J, the junction kept 6 bases outside the gene matches. CDR3 length: 15 residues. The repertoire was sequenced with immunoSEQ multiplex PCR; TCRdb's copy has only in-frame clones and lacks some. The sample contains about 610,000 clones, around nine tenths of which appear only once. The sample also formed part of further work on human thymus T cells.

The genes are TRBV27 and TRBJ2-7; 10 bases fit TRBD2. What was sequenced was thymocytes. This receptor was obtained from a boy younger than two with a congenital heart defect. The CDR3 region is CASSFRGSGRYEQYF. The CDR3 DNA reads as TGTGCCAGCAGTTTCCGGGGTAGCGGGAGGTACGAGCAGTACTTC.